The 6 T cell receptor beta chains presented below share a single source sample, sequenced in a study of blood T cell repertoires in COVID-19. Method: immunoSEQ multiplex PCR; TCRdb's copy keeps in-frame clones and lacks some. Among about 350,000 clones, roughly 86% were seen once, and the ten largest hold 5.3%. Material for sequencing was PBMCs or T cells enriched from blood (not recorded which). The receptor set was obtained from a woman aged 25 to 39 who had recovered from COVID-19.

This chain uses TRBV2 with TRBJ2-4; D perhaps matches TRBD1 (5 bases). Germline loops: CDR1 SNHLY, CDR2 FYNNEI. Trimming took off 2 bases at V and 0 bases at J, with 17 bases between the two ends. The CDR3 is made up of 18 amino acids. This chain's CDR3 is CASSEWGPKSLAKNIQYF. CDR3 sequence (DNA): TGTGCCAGCAGTGAATGGGGCCCCAAGTCTCTAGCCAAAAACATTCAGTACTTC.

This clone was detected only once. The rearrangement uses TRBV7-9 and TRBJ2-5; 8 nucleotides align to TRBD2. The germline CDR1 and CDR2 sequences are SEHNR and FQNEAQ (reference sequence). After removal of 5 bases from V and 3 bases from J, the junction contained 5 bases not matched to a gene. CDR3 size: 14 residues. The CDR3 here is CASSLGLAEETQYF. The CDR3, as DNA: TGTGCCAGCAGCCTAGGACTAGCCGAAGAGACCCAGTACTTC.

This clone showed up just a few times. The chain joins TRBV7-8 to TRBJ1-1; TRBD1 might be the D (6 bases). Between the trimmed V and J ends, which lost 3 bases and 6 bases, there was a span of 14 bases. CDR3 length: 14 amino acids. Per germline, CDR1 SGHVS and CDR2 FQNEAQ. The CDR3 region has the DNA TGTGCCAGCAGCTTTTATTACAGGGCCCCTGAAGCTTTCTTT. Protein sequence: CASSFYYRAPEAFF.

J is TRBJ1-1 and V is TRBV19; 9 nucleotides agree with TRBD1. The ends lost 4 bases at V and 5 bases at J; junction bases unmatched: 8. CDR1 and CDR2 (germline): LNHDA, SQIVND (reference sequence). The CDR3 covers 15 residues. The CDR3 reads CASSTSGQGRTEAFF. The CDR3 DNA sequence: TGTGCCAGTAGTACATCAGGACAGGGGAGAACTGAAGCTTTCTTT.

The chain links TRBV29-1 to TRBJ1-3; the D gene is possibly TRBD1 (5 bases). The CDR3 extends over 13 amino acids. V lost 5 bases, J lost 2 bases, and 10 bases lay in between. Germline values: CDR1 SQVTM, CDR2 ANQGSEA. CDR3 residues: CSVTTGAGNTIYF. The CDR3 bases are TGCAGCGTTACCACAGGAGCTGGAAACACCATATATTTT.

This chain uses TRBV20-1 with TRBJ2-1; a weak D match, TRBD2 (7 bases). V lost 3 bases, J lost 10 bases, and 22 bases lay in between. CDR3 length: 15 residues. The germline V gene has CDR1 DFQATT and CDR2 SNEGSKA (reference sequence). The CDR3 nucleotides are TGCAGTGCTAGTCAGGCTAGCGGAAGCAGGGGCGAGCAGTTCTTC. As protein: CSASQASGSRGEQFF.